The 13 T cell receptor beta chains presented below share a single source sample, sequenced in a study of blood T cell repertoires in COVID-19. Here immunoSEQ multiplex PCR was the method, and the copy in TCRdb shows in-frame clones only, minus some. The table records a few hundred thousand clones, around 87% of them present only once. Source material: peripheral blood. These receptors were obtained from a woman in her thirties who had recovered from COVID-19.

The chain uses TRBV11-2 and TRBJ2-7, with 10 positions matching TRBD2. Germline V gene lookup returns CDR1 SGHAT and CDR2 FQNNGV. Germline trimming cut 5 bases from V and 3 bases from J; bases unmatched to any gene: 7. This CDR3 has 15 residues. The CDR3, as DNA: TGTGCCAGCAGCCTCAGGACTAGCGGTTTCTACGAGCAGTACTTC. This sequence encodes CASSLRTSGFYEQYF. The full variable domain, its missing parts supplied by reference TRBV11-2 and TRBJ2-7, is EAGVAQSPRYKIIEKRQSVAFWCNPISGHATLYWYQQILGQGPKLLIQFQNNGVVDDSQLPKDRFSAERLKGVDSTLKIQPAKLEDSAVYLCASSLRTSGFYEQYFGPGTRLTVT.

This chain uses TRBV7-2 with TRBJ2-5, with D perhaps matching TRBD1 (5 bases). CDR1 and CDR2 from the germline V gene are SGHTA and FQGNSA. The V end was cut by 3 bases, the J end by 4 bases, with 9 bases between. This CDR3 contains 13 residues. As DNA, the CDR3 is TGTGCCAGCAGCTTCCAGGGTTTAGAGACCCAGTACTTC. It specifies CASSFQGLETQYF.

For the CDR3, the DNA is TGCAGTGCTAGTGCAGGGTCTCACACTGAAGCTTTCTTT. Translation gives CSASAGSHTEAFF. The chain is built from TRBV20-1 and TRBJ1-1; D perhaps matches TRBD1 (5 bases). The V and J ends lost 3 bases and 3 bases respectively, with 11 bases between them. The CDR3 is made up of 13 amino acids. Per the germline V gene, CDR1 is DFQATT and CDR2 is SNEGSKA (reference sequence).

This clone was picked up a small number of times. J is TRBJ2-5 and V is TRBV15; D possibly corresponds to TRBD1 (5 bases). Germline V gives CDR1 LNHNV, CDR2 YYDKDF (reference sequence). The CDR3 has 12 residues. The ends were cut back, 4 bases at V and 4 bases at J, with 7 bases in the middle. CDR3: CATSTTAETQYF. Written as DNA, the CDR3 is TGTGCCACCAGCACGACAGCAGAGACCCAGTACTTC. The entire variable domain, with the rest obtained from reference TRBV15 and TRBJ2-5, is as follows: DAMVIQNPRYQVTQFGKPVTLSCSQTLNHNVMYWYQQKSSQAPKLLFHYYDKDFNNEADTPDNFQSRRPNTSFCFLDIRSPGLGDTAMYLCATSTTAETQYFGPGTRLLVL.

J is TRBJ1-2 and V is TRBV7-2; the D gene is possibly TRBD1 (5 bases). V dropped 4 bases and J dropped 4 bases, with 16 bases sitting between them. The CDR3 loop spans 15 amino acids. Germline assignment: CDR1 SGHTA and CDR2 FQGNSA. This CDR3 reads CASSSGPGVTYGYTF. CDR3 bases: TGTGCCAGCAGCTCAGGGCCCGGAGTGACCTATGGCTACACCTTC. Supplemented by reference TRBV7-2 and TRBJ1-2, the full variable domain reads GAGVSQSPSNKVTEKGKDVELRCDPISGHTALYWYRQSLGQGLEFLIYFQGNSAPDKSGLPSDRFSAERTGGSVSTLTIQRTQQEDSAVYLCASSSGPGVTYGYTFGSGTRLTVV.

V gene TRBV7-2 combines with J gene TRBJ2-3; 9 bases line up with TRBD2. The CDR3 runs 16 residues. From germline, CDR1 is SGHTA and CDR2 FQGNSA. Trimming took 5 bases from V and 3 from J; bases not matched to a gene: 9. CDR3 loop: CASSARLAAGTDTQYF. The CDR3 nucleotides read TGTGCCAGCAGCGCCAGACTAGCGGCGGGGACAGATACGCAGTATTTT.

The chain employs TRBV9 and TRBJ2-3, with 8 nucleotides matching TRBD1. The CDR3 spans 15 residues. V lost 0 bases, J lost 2 bases, and 2 bases stayed unmatched. Germline CDR1 SGDLS, CDR2 YYNGEE. CDR3 residues: CASSVAGQDTDTQYF. For the CDR3, the DNA is TGTGCCAGCAGCGTAGCGGGACAGGACACAGATACGCAGTATTTT. Using reference TRBV9 and TRBJ2-3 for the parts outside the CDR3, the full variable domain is DSGVTQTPKHLITATGQRVTLRCSPRSGDLSVYWYQQSLDQGLQFLIQYYNGEERAKGNILERFSAQQFPDLHSELNLSSLELGDSALYFCASSVAGQDTDTQYFGPGTRLTVL.

The chain employs TRBV29-1 and TRBJ1-1; a weak D match, TRBD1 (5 bases). The V gene lost 3 bases and the J gene lost 0 bases, with 11 bases spanning the gap. The CDR3 consists of 14 residues. Germline V gives CDR1 SQVTM, CDR2 ANQGSEA. In DNA form, the CDR3 reads TGCAGCGTTGATTGGGCAGGGATGAACACTGAAGCTTTCTTT. It codes for CSVDWAGMNTEAFF.

V and J are TRBV30 and TRBJ1-5; 7 bases map to TRBD1. The CDR3 loop spans 16 amino acids. CDR1 is GTSNPN and CDR2 is SVGIG in the germline V gene (reference sequence). Trimming removed 0 bases from V and 0 bases from J; junction bases left unmatched: 5. The CDR3 region has the DNA TGTGCCTGGAGTGTAGGGGGCAAGGATAGCAATCAGCCCCAGCATTTT. Protein product: CAWSVGGKDSNQPQHF.

The CDR3 loop reads CASSLGRGGEQFF. The CDR3 DNA reads TGTGCCAGCAGCTTGGGTAGGGGAGGCGAGCAGTTCTTC. This chain joins TRBV5-6 and TRBJ2-1; possible D gene TRBD2, 6 bases. This CDR3 spans 13 amino acids. Per the germline V gene, CDR1 is SGHDT and CDR2 is YYEEEE. V was cut by 0 bases and J by 10 bases, with 11 bases left in between.

The V gene is TRBV19, the J gene TRBJ2-2, with 7 bases aligning to TRBD2. The CDR3 contains 15 residues. The V segment lost 6 bases and the J segment 2 bases; nucleotides outside the gene matches: 6. The V gene's germline CDR1 is LNHDA and CDR2 SQIVND (reference sequence). The CDR3 DNA is TGTGCCAGTAGAACCGGGACTATTAACACCGGGGAGCTGTTTTTT. Protein: CASRTGTINTGELFF.

This clone has a handful of counts. The rearrangement uses TRBV6-5 and TRBJ2-7; TRBD2 matches 11 bases. The junction had 10 bases not matched to a gene; V was cut back by 7 bases and J by 8 bases. Germline V gene lookup returns CDR1 MNHEY and CDR2 SVGAGI. This CDR3 has 14 residues. The CDR3 region is CASIPTSGGLQQYF. The DNA of the CDR3 is TGTGCCAGCATTCCCACTAGCGGGGGCCTCCAGCAGTACTTC.

This clone appeared once. This CDR3 reads CASSAEPQGAGAFF. In nucleotides, the CDR3 is TGTGCCAGCAGCGCAGAACCCCAGGGGGCAGGGGCTTTCTTT. The rearrangement links TRBV9 to TRBJ1-1; 8 bases agree with TRBD1. The CDR3 contains 14 residues. Germline V gene data show CDR1 as SGDLS and CDR2 as YYNGEE. V lost 3 bases, J lost 11 bases, and 12 bases stayed unmatched.